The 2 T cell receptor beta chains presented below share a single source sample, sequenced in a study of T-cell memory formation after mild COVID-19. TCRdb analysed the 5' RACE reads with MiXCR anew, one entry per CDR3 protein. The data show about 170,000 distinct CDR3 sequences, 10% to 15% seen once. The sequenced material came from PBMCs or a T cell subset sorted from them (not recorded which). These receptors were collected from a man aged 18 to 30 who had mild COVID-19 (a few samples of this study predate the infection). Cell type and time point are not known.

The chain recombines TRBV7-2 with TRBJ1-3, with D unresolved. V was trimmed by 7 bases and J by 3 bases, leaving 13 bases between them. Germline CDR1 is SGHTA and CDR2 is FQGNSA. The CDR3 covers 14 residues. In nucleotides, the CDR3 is TGTGCCAGCAACTCTGGGGTGCATGGAAACACCATATATTTT. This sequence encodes CASNSGVHGNTIYF.

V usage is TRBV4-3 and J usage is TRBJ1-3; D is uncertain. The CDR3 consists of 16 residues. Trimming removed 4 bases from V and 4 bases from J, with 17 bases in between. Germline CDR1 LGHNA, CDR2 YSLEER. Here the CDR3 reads CASSRTVAVRGNTIYF. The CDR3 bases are TGCGCCAGCAGCCGAACCGTAGCCGTCAGGGGAAACACCATATATTTT.